The clone carrying this TCR beta chain was seen more than once but under ten times. This CDR3 comprises 15 residues. Germline CDR1 is SGHDT and CDR2 is YYEEEE. Losses at the gene ends were 3 bases for V and 7 bases for J; bases not matched to a gene: 3. The source of the sample is a study of spatial heterogeneity in lung cancer. TCRdb reanalysed the 5' RACE reads using MiXCR and keeps one entry per CDR3 protein. The table has 45,000 to 55,000 distinct CDR3 sequences, approximately 5.3% seen once. The sample's time point: sample taken at primary tumor resection. Whole RNA, which was extracted from tumor, nontumor lung tissue or frozen PBMC, was sequenced without any cell sorting.

Here the sequenced sample was PBMCs, taken at surgery. The sequence was obtained from a male donor with early-stage non-small cell lung cancer. The gene calls are TRBV5-6 and TRBJ2-1, with TRBD2 identical over 14 bases. CDR3 nucleotides: TGTGCCAGCAGCTACGGGACTAGCGGGGGTAATGAGCAGTTCTTC. It encodes CASSYGTSGGNEQFF.